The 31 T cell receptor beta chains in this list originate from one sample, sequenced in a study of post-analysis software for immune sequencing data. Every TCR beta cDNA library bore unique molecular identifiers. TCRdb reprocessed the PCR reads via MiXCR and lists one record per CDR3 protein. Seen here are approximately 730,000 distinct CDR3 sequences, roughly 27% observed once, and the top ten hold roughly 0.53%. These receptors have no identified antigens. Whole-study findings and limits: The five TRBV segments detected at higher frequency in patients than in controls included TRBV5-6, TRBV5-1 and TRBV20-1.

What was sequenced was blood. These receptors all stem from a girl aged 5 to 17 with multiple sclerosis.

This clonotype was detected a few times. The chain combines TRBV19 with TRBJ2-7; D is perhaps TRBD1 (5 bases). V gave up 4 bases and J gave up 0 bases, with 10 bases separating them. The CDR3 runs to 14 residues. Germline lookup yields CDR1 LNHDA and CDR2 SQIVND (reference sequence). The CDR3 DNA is TGTGCCAGTAGTACCCTACAGGACTCCTACGAGCAGTACTTC. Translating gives CASSTLQDSYEQYF.

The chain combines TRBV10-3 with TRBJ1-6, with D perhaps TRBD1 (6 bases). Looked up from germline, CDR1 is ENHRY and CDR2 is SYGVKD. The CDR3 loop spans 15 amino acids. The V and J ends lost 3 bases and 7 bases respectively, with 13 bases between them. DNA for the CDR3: TGTGCCATCAGTGACGGGGGGGGCGAAAATTCACCCCTCCACTTT. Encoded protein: CAISDGGGENSPLHF.

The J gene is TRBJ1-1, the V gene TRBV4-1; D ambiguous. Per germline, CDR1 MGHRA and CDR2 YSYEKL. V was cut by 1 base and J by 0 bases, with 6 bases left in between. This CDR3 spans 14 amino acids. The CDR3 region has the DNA TGCGCCAGCAGCCAAGTTTCGGTGAACACTGAAGCTTTCTTT. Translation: CASSQVSVNTEAFF.

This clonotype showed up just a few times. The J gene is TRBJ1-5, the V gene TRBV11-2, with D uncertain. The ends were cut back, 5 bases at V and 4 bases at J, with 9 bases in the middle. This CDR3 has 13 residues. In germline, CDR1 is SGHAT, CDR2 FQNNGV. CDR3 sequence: CASSRRTNQPQHF. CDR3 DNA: TGTGCCAGCAGCCGCCGTACGAATCAGCCCCAGCATTTT. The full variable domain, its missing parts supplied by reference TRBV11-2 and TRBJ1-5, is EAGVAQSPRYKIIEKRQSVAFWCNPISGHATLYWYQQILGQGPKLLIQFQNNGVVDDSQLPKDRFSAERLKGVDSTLKIQPAKLEDSAVYLCASSRRTNQPQHFGDGTRLSIL.

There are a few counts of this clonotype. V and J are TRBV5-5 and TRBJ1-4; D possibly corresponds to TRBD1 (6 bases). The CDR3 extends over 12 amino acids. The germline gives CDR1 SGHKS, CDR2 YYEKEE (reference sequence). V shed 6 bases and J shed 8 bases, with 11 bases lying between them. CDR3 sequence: CASTGVQEKLFF. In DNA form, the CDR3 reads TGTGCCAGCACAGGGGTCCAAGAAAAACTGTTTTTT.

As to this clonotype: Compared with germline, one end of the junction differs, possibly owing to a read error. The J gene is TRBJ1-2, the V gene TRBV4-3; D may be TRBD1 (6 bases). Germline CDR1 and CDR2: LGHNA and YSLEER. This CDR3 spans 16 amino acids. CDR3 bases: TGCGCCAGCAGCCAGGACCGTCGGGGGGCTGGCTATGACTACACCTTC. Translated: CASSQDRRGAGYDYTF.

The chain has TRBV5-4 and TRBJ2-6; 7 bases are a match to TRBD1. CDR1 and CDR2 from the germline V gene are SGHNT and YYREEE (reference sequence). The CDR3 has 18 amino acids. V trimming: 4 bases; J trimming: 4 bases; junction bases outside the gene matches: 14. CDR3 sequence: CASSHRDSLMGGANVLTF. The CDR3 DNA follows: TGTGCCAGCAGCCATCGGGACAGCCTCATGGGGGGGGCCAACGTCCTGACTTTC.

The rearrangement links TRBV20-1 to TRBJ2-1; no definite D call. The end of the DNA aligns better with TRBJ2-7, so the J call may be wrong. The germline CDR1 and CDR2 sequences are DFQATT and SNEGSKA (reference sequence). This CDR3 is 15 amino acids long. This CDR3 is CSARDRAIGYNEQYF. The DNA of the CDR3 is TGCAGTGCTAGAGATCGAGCCATAGGGTACAATGAGCAGTACTTC.

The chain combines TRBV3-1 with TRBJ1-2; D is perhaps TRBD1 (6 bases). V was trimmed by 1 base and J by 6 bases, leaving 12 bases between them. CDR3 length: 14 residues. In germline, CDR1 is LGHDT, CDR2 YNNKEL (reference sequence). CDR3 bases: TGTGCCAGCAGCCAAGGGAACAGGGTTGATGGCTACACCTTC. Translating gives CASSQGNRVDGYTF. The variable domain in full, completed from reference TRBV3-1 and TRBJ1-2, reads DTAVSQTPKYLVTQMGNDKSIKCEQNLGHDTMYWYKQDSKKFLKIMFSYNNKELIINETVPNRFSPKSPDKAHLNLHINSLELGDSAVYFCASSQGNRVDGYTFGSGTRLTVV.

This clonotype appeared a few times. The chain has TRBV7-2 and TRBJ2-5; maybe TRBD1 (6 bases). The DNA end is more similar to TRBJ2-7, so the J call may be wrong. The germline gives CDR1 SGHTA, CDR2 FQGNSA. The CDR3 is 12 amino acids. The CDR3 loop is CASSPRQDEQYF. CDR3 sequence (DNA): TGTGCCAGCAGCCCCCGACAGGACGAGCAGTACTTC.

This chain's CDR3 is CASSPDRARTQYF. The CDR3 nucleotides read TGTGCCAGCAGTCCGGACAGAGCTCGGACCCAGTACTTC. The gene calls are TRBV2 and TRBJ2-5, with D perhaps TRBD1 (6 bases). The germline V gene has CDR1 SNHLY and CDR2 FYNNEI. The CDR3 covers 13 residues. Trimming took off 5 bases at V and 7 bases at J, with 14 bases between the two ends.

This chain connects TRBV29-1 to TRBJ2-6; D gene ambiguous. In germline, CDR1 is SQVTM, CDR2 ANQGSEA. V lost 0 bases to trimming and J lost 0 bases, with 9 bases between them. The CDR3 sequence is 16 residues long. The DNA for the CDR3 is TGCAGCGTTGAAGATCACGAGTTCTCTGGGGCCAACGTCCTGACTTTC. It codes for CSVEDHEFSGANVLTF.

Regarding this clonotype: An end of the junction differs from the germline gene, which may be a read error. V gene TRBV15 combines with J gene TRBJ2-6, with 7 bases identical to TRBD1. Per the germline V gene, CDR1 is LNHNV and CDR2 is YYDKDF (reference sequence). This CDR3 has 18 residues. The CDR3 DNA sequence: TGTACCACCAGCAGTACAGGGGAGATTTTGGCTGGGGCCAACGTCCTGACTTTC. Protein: CTTSSTGEILAGANVLTF.

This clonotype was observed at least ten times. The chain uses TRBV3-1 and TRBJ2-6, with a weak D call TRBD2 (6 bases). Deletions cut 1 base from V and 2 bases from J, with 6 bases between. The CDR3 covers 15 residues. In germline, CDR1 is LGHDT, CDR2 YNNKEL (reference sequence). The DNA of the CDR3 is TGTGCCAGCAGCCAAGGGGGGGCTGGGGCCAACGTCCTGACTTTC. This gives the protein CASSQGGAGANVLTF.

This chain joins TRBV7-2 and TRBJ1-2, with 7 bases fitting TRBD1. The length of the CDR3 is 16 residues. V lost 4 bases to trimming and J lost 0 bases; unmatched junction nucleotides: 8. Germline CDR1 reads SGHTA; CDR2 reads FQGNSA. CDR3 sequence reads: CASSSLLGQANYGYTF. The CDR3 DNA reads TGTGCCAGCAGCTCTCTACTCGGACAGGCTAACTATGGCTACACCTTC.

The CDR3 DNA sequence: TGCAGTGCTAGTCCCCTAGCGGGTATGGGGGATAATTCACCCCTCCACTTT. Its translation: CSASPLAGMGDNSPLHF. The gene calls are TRBV20-1 and TRBJ1-6; the D gene is possibly TRBD1 (5 bases). CDR3 length: 17 amino acids. The germline V and J ends were trimmed by 3 bases and 5 bases, with 20 bases remaining between them. Per the germline V gene, CDR1 is DFQATT and CDR2 is SNEGSKA (reference sequence).

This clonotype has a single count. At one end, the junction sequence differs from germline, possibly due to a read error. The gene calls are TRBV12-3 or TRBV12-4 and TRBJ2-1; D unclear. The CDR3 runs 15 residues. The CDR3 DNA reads TGTGCCAGCAGCCCTTTACGGAACTCCCACAATGAGCAGTTCTTC. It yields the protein CASSPLRNSHNEQFF.

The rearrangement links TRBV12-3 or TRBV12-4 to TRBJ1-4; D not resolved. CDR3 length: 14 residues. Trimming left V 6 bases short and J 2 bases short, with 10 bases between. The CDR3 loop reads CASSQGVTNEKLFF. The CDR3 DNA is TGTGCCAGCAGCCAAGGAGTCACTAATGAAAAACTGTTTTTT.

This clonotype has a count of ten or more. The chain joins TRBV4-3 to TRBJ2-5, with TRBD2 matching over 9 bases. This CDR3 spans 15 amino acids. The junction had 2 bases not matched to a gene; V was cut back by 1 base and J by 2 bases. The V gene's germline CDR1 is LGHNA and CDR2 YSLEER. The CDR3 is CASSQGTSAQETQYF. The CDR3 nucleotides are TGCGCCAGCAGCCAAGGGACTAGCGCACAAGAGACCCAGTACTTC.

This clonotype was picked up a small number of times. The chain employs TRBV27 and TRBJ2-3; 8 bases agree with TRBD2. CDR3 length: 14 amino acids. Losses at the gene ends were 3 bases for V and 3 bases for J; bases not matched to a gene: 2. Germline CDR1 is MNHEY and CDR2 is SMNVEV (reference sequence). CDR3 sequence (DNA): TGTGCCAGCAGTTTTAGCGGGGAGACAGATACGCAGTATTTT. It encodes CASSFSGETDTQYF.

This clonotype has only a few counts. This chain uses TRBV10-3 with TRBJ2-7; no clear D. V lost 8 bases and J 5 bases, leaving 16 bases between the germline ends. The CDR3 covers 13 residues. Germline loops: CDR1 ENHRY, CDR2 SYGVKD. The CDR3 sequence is CAIGEGLANEQYF. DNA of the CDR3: TGTGCCATCGGAGAAGGTCTCGCCAACGAGCAGTACTTC.

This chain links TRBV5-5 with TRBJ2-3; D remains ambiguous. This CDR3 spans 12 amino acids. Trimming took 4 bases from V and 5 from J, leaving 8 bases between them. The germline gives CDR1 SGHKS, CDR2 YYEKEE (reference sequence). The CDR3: CASSQWGDTQYF. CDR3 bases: TGTGCCAGCAGCCAATGGGGAGATACGCAGTATTTT.

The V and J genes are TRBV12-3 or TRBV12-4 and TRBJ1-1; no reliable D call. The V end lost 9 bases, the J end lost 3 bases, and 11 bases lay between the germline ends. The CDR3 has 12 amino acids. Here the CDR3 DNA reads TGTGCCAGTTCGTATGCGGACACTGAAGCTTTCTTT. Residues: CASSYADTEAFF.

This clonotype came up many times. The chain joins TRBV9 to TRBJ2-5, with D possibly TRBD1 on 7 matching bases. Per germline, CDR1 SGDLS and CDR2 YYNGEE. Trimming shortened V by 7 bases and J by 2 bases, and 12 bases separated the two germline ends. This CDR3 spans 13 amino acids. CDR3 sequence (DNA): TGTGCCAGCGGCAGGGGGGTTCAAGAGACCCAGTACTTC. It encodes CASGRGVQETQYF.

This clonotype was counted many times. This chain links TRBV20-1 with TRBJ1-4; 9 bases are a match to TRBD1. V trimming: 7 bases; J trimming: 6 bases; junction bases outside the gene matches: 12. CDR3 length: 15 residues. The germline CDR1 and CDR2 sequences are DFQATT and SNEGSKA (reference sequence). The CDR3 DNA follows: TGCAGTGTTAATTCCCCGGGACAGGGAGATGAAAAACTGTTTTTT. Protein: CSVNSPGQGDEKLFF.

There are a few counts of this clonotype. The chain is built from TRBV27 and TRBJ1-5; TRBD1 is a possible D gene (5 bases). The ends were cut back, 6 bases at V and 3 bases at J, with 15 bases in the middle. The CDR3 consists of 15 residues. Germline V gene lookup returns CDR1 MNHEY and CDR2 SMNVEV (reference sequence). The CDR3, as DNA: TGTGCCAGCAGCCCAACGGGGGGGGTCAATCAGCCCCAGCATTTT. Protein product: CASSPTGGVNQPQHF.

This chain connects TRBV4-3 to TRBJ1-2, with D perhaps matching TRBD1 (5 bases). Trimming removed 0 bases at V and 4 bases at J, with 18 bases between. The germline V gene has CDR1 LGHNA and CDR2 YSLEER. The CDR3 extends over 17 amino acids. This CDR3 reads CASSQDLAGRGGYGYTF. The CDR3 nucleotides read TGCGCCAGCAGCCAAGATCTTGCAGGGAGAGGAGGCTATGGCTACACCTTC.

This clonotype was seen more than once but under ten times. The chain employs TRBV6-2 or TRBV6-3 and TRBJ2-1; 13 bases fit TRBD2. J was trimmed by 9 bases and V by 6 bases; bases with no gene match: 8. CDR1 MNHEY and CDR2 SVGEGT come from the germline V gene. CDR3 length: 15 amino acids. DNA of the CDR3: TGTGCCAGCAGACTGGGACTAGCGGGATCGGGTGAGCAGTTCTTC. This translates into CASRLGLAGSGEQFF.

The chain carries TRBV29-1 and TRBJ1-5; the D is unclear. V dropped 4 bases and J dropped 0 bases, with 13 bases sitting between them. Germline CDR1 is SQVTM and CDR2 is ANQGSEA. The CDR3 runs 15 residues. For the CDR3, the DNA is TGCAGCGTTGGCCCGGAGGCAGTTAGCAATCAGCCCCAGCATTTT. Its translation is CSVGPEAVSNQPQHF.

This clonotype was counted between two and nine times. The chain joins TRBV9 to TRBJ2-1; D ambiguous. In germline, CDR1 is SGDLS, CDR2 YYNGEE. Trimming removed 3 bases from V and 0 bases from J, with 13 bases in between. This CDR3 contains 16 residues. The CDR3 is CASSAGVSDSYNEQFF. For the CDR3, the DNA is TGTGCCAGCAGCGCAGGAGTATCGGACTCCTACAATGAGCAGTTCTTC.

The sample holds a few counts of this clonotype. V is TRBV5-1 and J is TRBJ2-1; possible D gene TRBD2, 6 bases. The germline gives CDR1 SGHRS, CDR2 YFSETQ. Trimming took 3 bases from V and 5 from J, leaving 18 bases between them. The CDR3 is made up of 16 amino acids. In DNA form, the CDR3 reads TGCGCCAGCAGCTCGCTCACTAGCTTCCCCAACAATGAGCAGTTCTTC. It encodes CASSSLTSFPNNEQFF.